What follows are 21 T cell receptor beta chains derived from one specimen sequenced in a study of shared clonotypes between healthy human individuals. TCRdb's copy holds only in-frame clones and misses some; the assay was immunoSEQ multiplex PCR. In the table there are 2 million to 2.5 million clones, approximately 93% of which are singletons. Source material: naive CD4+ T cells from PBMCs. Subset of the sample: CD45RA+ positively selected. The receptors originated from a man younger than 35 in good health. Some clones in this sample may be carry-over from other donors' samples.

The CDR3 DNA reads TGTGCCAGCAGCTTCCCCTCAGCGGGAGGCGGGGAGCTGTTTTTT. Its translation: CASSFPSAGGGELFF. V gene TRBV7-7 combines with J gene TRBJ2-2, with 9 nucleotides matching TRBD2. Germline lookup yields CDR1 SSHAT and CDR2 FNYEAQ (reference sequence). After removal of 3 bases from V and 7 bases from J, the junction contained 6 bases not matched to a gene. CDR3 length equals 15 residues.

V usage is TRBV6-6 and J usage is TRBJ1-3; D is uncertain. This CDR3 contains 14 residues. Germline lookup yields CDR1 MNHNY and CDR2 SVGAGI (reference sequence). The V end was cut by 2 bases, the J end by 6 bases, with 11 bases between. The CDR3 is CASSYEGRQNTIYF. DNA for the CDR3: TGTGCCAGCAGTTACGAAGGCAGACAAAACACCATATATTTT.

The gene calls are TRBV5-1 and TRBJ2-1, with D hard to call. Germline V gene sequence: CDR1 SGHRS, CDR2 YFSETQ. The CDR3 has 14 amino acids. Trimming pared 7 bases from V and 4 bases from J, leaving 15 bases between. This CDR3 is CASSRARLYNEQFF. CDR3 coding DNA: TGCGCCAGCTCAAGGGCCAGGCTTTACAATGAGCAGTTCTTC.

The V and J genes are TRBV9 and TRBJ2-3; 10 bases match TRBD1. This CDR3 comprises 15 residues. Trimming removed 4 bases from V and 5 bases from J; junction bases left unmatched: 7. CDR1 is SGDLS, CDR2 YYNGEE, per germline. The CDR3 loop is CASSRQGAGIDTQYF. CDR3 sequence (DNA): TGTGCCAGCAGCCGACAGGGGGCAGGGATAGATACGCAGTATTTT.

This clone was seen only once. The chain combines TRBV15 with TRBJ2-7; D is undetermined. Germline CDR1 and CDR2: LNHNV and YYDKDF (reference sequence). V lost 4 bases to trimming and J lost 4 bases, with 5 bases between them. The CDR3 spans 11 residues. The CDR3 loop is CATSISYEQYF. CDR3 DNA: TGTGCCACCAGCATTTCGTACGAGCAGTACTTC.

The CDR3 DNA is TGTGCCAGTACCCCAGGGAGGGGAGTCTATGGCTACACCTTC. It translates to CASTPGRGVYGYTF. The rearrangement joins TRBV19 to TRBJ1-2; possibly TRBD1 for D (5 bases). With 7 bases removed from V and 4 bases from J, the gap between germline ends came to 16 bases. CDR1 and CDR2 from the germline V gene are LNHDA and SQIVND (reference sequence). This CDR3 spans 14 amino acids.

The chain employs TRBV7-3 and TRBJ1-2; D is unclear. In germline, CDR1 is SGHTA, CDR2 FQGTGA. Trimming removed 0 bases at V and 6 bases at J, with 17 bases between. The CDR3 covers 16 residues. DNA of the CDR3: TGTGCCAGCAGCTTAACGAGTCGAGGCCGGAGAGATGGCTACACCTTC. Residues: CASSLTSRGRRDGYTF.

This chain uses TRBV18 with TRBJ2-3; D is uncertain. The germline V gene encodes CDR1 KGHSH and CDR2 LQKENI. This CDR3 is 13 amino acids long. Trimming shortened V by 2 bases and J by 3 bases, and 6 bases separated the two germline ends. DNA for the CDR3: TGTGCCAGCTCACCAAAAGGAACAGATACGCAGTATTTT. Translation: CASSPKGTDTQYF.

V gene TRBV7-2 combines with J gene TRBJ2-1; 8 bases match TRBD1. Germline V gene sequence: CDR1 SGHTA, CDR2 FQGNSA. Unmatched junction bases numbered 1, after V lost 4 bases and J lost 8 bases. The CDR3 runs 12 residues. In DNA form, the CDR3 reads TGTGCCAGCAGCTCAGGGGGCCATGAGCAGTTCTTC. Amino acid sequence: CASSSGGHEQFF.

CDR3 region: CASSLSVGSVSADTQYF. CDR3 nucleotides: TGCGCCAGCAGCTTGAGTGTAGGGTCGGTGTCAGCAGATACGCAGTATTTT. The gene calls are TRBV5-1 and TRBJ2-3; D remains unclear. Trimming pared 1 base from V and 4 bases from J, leaving 19 bases between. Germline V lookup: CDR1 SGHRS, CDR2 YFSETQ. CDR3 length equals 17 residues.

This chain uses TRBV28 with TRBJ1-1, with TRBD1 identical over 10 bases. Germline trimming cut 2 bases from V and 11 bases from J; bases unmatched to any gene: 2. Germline V lookup: CDR1 MDHEN, CDR2 SYDVKM. The CDR3 is made up of 12 amino acids. In nucleotides, the CDR3 is TGTGCCAGCAGTTTACTGGGACAGGGGGCTTTCTTT. Translating gives CASSLLGQGAFF.

In its sample, this clone was seen once. J is TRBJ2-1 and V is TRBV7-9; D unresolved. CDR1 is SEHNR and CDR2 is FQNEAQ in the germline V gene (reference sequence). CDR3 length: 14 amino acids. Trimming left V 5 bases short and J 5 bases short, with 13 bases between. The CDR3 region is CASSTRSVNNEQFF. The DNA of the CDR3 is TGTGCCAGCAGCACGAGGAGTGTCAACAATGAGCAGTTCTTC.

Turning to this clone: Other nucleotide sequences in the sample specify the same CDR3. This chain uses TRBV28 with TRBJ2-7, with 9 bases that match TRBD1. The CDR3 loop spans 14 amino acids. Losses at the gene ends were 6 bases for V and 3 bases for J; bases not matched to a gene: 6. Per the germline V gene, CDR1 is MDHEN and CDR2 is SYDVKM. The CDR3 DNA reads TGTGCCAGCAGCATCTCGGACAGGGGCTACGAGCAGTACTTC. It is translated as CASSISDRGYEQYF.

This clone has just one count. This chain joins TRBV19 and TRBJ1-5; maybe TRBD1 (6 bases). CDR3 length: 14 amino acids. V shed 5 bases and J shed 6 bases, with 14 bases lying between them. Germline CDR1 LNHDA, CDR2 SQIVND (reference sequence). In DNA, the CDR3 is TGTGCCAGTAGTGATCCGGGACACATTCAGCCCCAGCATTTT. Its translation: CASSDPGHIQPQHF.

The chain uses TRBV5-4 and TRBJ1-5; no firm D call. The germline V gene has CDR1 SGHNT and CDR2 YYREEE (reference sequence). Trimming pared 3 bases from V and 7 bases from J, leaving 11 bases between. This CDR3 region has 13 residues. The CDR3 coding sequence is TGTGCCAGCAGCTACGACCTCAGGCAGCCCCAGCATTTT. This codes for CASSYDLRQPQHF.

The chain has TRBV29-1 and TRBJ2-1; 11 bases are shared with TRBD1. The CDR3 runs 17 residues. Per germline, CDR1 SQVTM and CDR2 ANQGSEA. Unmatched junction bases numbered 14, after V lost 4 bases and J lost 6 bases. Written as DNA, the CDR3 is TGCAGCGTTGCGGGACAGGGGGTTTCCCACGTCCCCAATGAGCAGTTCTTC. This gives the protein CSVAGQGVSHVPNEQFF.

Concerning this clone itself: Within the sample, other DNA sequences also encode this same CDR3. This chain joins TRBV6-6 and TRBJ2-3; D is perhaps TRBD2 (6 bases). Trimming stripped 6 bases from V and 0 bases from J, with 10 bases between. The germline gives CDR1 MNHNY, CDR2 SVGAGI (reference sequence). The CDR3 runs to 14 residues. Here the CDR3 reads CASRSSGSTDTQYF. CDR3 bases: TGTGCCAGCAGGAGTAGCGGCAGCACAGATACGCAGTATTTT.

This clone was seen only a few times. The CDR3 loop reads CASSQARLNTGELFF. For the CDR3, the DNA is TGTGCCAGCAGCCAAGCTCGCCTGAACACCGGGGAGCTGTTTTTT. This chain joins TRBV4-2 and TRBJ2-2; D call uncertain. Germline loops: CDR1 LGHNA, CDR2 YNFKEQ. V was shortened by 1 base and J by 1 base, with 7 bases between the two germline ends. This CDR3 region has 15 residues.

V usage is TRBV7-2 and J usage is TRBJ1-2; D may be TRBD1 (5 bases). V dropped 5 bases and J dropped 4 bases, with 17 bases sitting between them. Germline V gene data show CDR1 as SGHTA and CDR2 as FQGNSA. CDR3 length: 15 amino acids. The CDR3, as DNA: TGTGCCAGCAGCAGGTTGGGAGGGGCGGGCTATGGCTACACCTTC. It specifies CASSRLGGAGYGYTF.

V is TRBV11-2 and J is TRBJ2-3, with TRBD2 matching 7 bases. V lost 5 bases, J lost 2 bases, and 10 bases stayed unmatched. CDR1 is SGHAT, CDR2 FQNNGV, per germline. The CDR3 sequence is 16 residues long. This CDR3 reads CASSLRLALDTDTQYF. The CDR3 DNA reads TGTGCCAGCAGCCTAAGACTAGCCCTCGACACAGATACGCAGTATTTT.

This clone was detected once. The V and J genes are TRBV6-1 and TRBJ2-7; TRBD1 is a possible D gene (6 bases). V lost 0 bases and J 12 bases, leaving 12 bases between the germline ends. The V gene's germline CDR1 is MNHNS and CDR2 SASEGT. This CDR3 spans 12 amino acids. CDR3 DNA: TGTGCCAGCAGTGAAGCGGGCAGGGGTCTGTACTTC. This gives the protein CASSEAGRGLYF.